These T cell receptor beta chains were read from a single sample in a study of shared clonotypes between healthy human individuals. Profiling relied on immunoSEQ multiplex PCR, and the TCRdb table lists in-frame clones only, not all of them. In the table there are over 400,000 clones, 90% to 96% of which are singletons. The sequenced material came from naive CD4+ T cells sorted from blood. Receptor source: a young woman in good health. Both conserved end residues are trimmed from each CDR3. D genes are given only for firm matches.

j_gene,d_gene,v_gene,CDR3aa
TRBJ1-2,-,TRBV9,ASSPGRTYGYT
TRBJ2-7,-,TRBV30,AWSGGGGYEQY
TRBJ2-3,TRBD1,TRBV5-6,ASSWDRGQTDTQY
TRBJ1-6,-,TRBV7-2,ASSLELGWNSPLH
TRBJ2-1,-,TRBV9,ASSSPGINNEQF
TRBJ1-6,TRBD1,TRBV5-4,ASSGNRGYNSPLH
TRBJ2-7,-,TRBV11-3,ASSLGRDSYEQY
TRBJ1-3,TRBD1,TRBV6-1,ASSEFRTGVASGNTIY
TRBJ1-3,-,TRBV7-2,ASSQGGSSGNTIY
TRBJ1-6,TRBD1,TRBV6-1,ASKGAGQIIHPLH
TRBJ2-1,TRBD1,TRBV2,ASSRGTALPNEQF
TRBJ1-2,TRBD1,TRBV4-2,ASSPNRGPPGYT
TRBJ1-5,-,TRBV29-1,SVMTQNQPQH
TRBJ1-2,-,TRBV6-6,ASSNRGGGYT
TRBJ2-1,TRBD2,TRBV30,AWSGTGAGGRNEQF
TRBJ1-1,-,TRBV5-1,ASSLDGRLNTEAF
TRBJ1-3,TRBD1,TRBV2,ASIHPGGLGNTIY
TRBJ1-2,-,TRBV5-6,ASSLWAGAGYT
TRBJ1-3,-,TRBV19,ASRTVGNTIY
TRBJ2-7,TRBD1,TRBV29-1,SVRRQGEAYEQY
TRBJ2-7,-,TRBV7-9,ASSPMGAAYEQY
TRBJ1-4,-,TRBV5-1,ASRFGPTNEKLF
TRBJ2-1,-,TRBV11-2,ASSLSRREQF
TRBJ2-3,TRBD1,TRBV28,ASSPQGTGGADTQY
TRBJ2-7,TRBD1,TRBV6-1,ASTGRGPSYEQY